This TCR beta chain was sequenced during a study of early T cells in non-severe SARS-CoV-2 infection. Many counts were recorded for this clonotype. Germline trimming cut 3 bases from V and 5 bases from J; bases unmatched to any gene: 11. Per germline, CDR1 MGHRA and CDR2 YSYEKL. The CDR3 sequence is 16 residues long. Each cDNA molecule carried a unique molecular identifier. Using its own MiXCR run on the 5' RACE reads, TCRdb lists one record per CDR3 protein. This table holds 120,000 or so distinct CDR3 sequences, over 9.5% found once. The chain links TRBV4-1 to TRBJ1-1, with TRBD1 matching 8 bases. The sequence was obtained from an adult who was a healthcare worker with PCR-confirmed SARS-CoV-2 infection or an uninfected control (not recorded which). Sequences were derived from whole blood, sampled at baseline. The CDR3 DNA sequence: TGCGCCAGCAGCCAGGCCCCAGACAGGGGTCGGACTGAAGCTTTCTTT. This codes for CASSQAPDRGRTEAFF.